The rows below give T cell receptor beta chains drawn from one sample of a study of blood T cell repertoires in COVID-19. Repertoires were generated with immunoSEQ multiplex PCR, while TCRdb's copy carries only in-frame clones and drops some. Of some 150,000 clones in the sample, approximately 80% were seen once. Specimen: PBMCs or T cells enriched from blood (not recorded which). Source of these receptors: a woman between 50 and 59 years old who had recovered from COVID-19. Both conserved end residues are part of each CDR3. The D gene is left open where the match is weak. The size entry is marked missing in some rows and otherwise reads once, few, many or a size class.

V,size,J,D,DNA,CDR3
TRBV2,.,TRBJ2-7,TRBD1,TGTGCCAGCAGCGACAGGGAATACGAGCAGTACTTC,CASSDREYEQYF
TRBV27,few,TRBJ1-6,.,TGTGCCAGCAGCCGACAATCTAATTCACCCCTCCACTTT,CASSRQSNSPLHF
TRBV2,.,TRBJ1-2,.,TGTGCCAGCAGTCTCACAGGGACCCCCCTTCCTGGCTACACCTTC,CASSLTGTPLPGYTF
TRBV4-1,once,TRBJ2-7,TRBD2,TGCGCCAGCAGCCAAGATGGGGGGGGAACCTACGAGCAGTACTTC,CASSQDGGGTYEQYF
TRBV5-6,once,TRBJ2-7,TRBD1,TGTGCCAGCAGTCCGATCCGGGACAGAGCCTACGAGCAGTACTTC,CASSPIRDRAYEQYF
TRBV5-1,once,TRBJ2-6,.,TGCGCCAGCAGCGGGTGGGACAAGGCACTCTCTGGGGCCAACGTCCTGACTTTC,CASSGWDKALSGANVLTF
TRBV5-5,.,TRBJ1-2,.,TGTGCCAGCAGCTCTTCAGGAAGAGGGTATGGCTACACCTTC,CASSSSGRGYGYTF
TRBV3-1/TRBV3-2,.,TRBJ1-4,.,TGTGCCAGCAGCCAAGCAAATGAAAAACTGTTTTTT,CASSQANEKLFF
TRBV2,.,TRBJ1-1,.,TGTGCCAGCAGTGACAGGGGCGGAACTGAAGCTTTCTTT,CASSDRGGTEAFF
TRBV2,.,TRBJ1-3,.,TGTGCCAGCCCGGTTAGCTCTGGAAACACCATATATTTT,CASPVSSGNTIYF
TRBV5-8,.,TRBJ2-3,.,TGTGCCAGCAGCTTGTCAGGGGACAGCACAGATACGCAGTATTTT,CASSLSGDSTDTQYF
TRBV5-1,.,TRBJ2-1,.,TGCGCCAGCAGCTTGGCCTACAGGGACAATGAGCAGTTCTTC,CASSLAYRDNEQFF
TRBV5-5,.,TRBJ1-2,.,TGTGCCAGCAGCTTGGTAGGGGCAGCCCACTATGGCTACACCTTC,CASSLVGAAHYGYTF
TRBV7-3,.,TRBJ2-2,TRBD1,TGTGCCAGCAGCTCGACAGGGTACACCGGGGAGCTGTTTTTT,CASSSTGYTGELFF
TRBV28,.,TRBJ1-2,.,TGTGCCAGCAGTTTATTGGGGCAGGGATACACCTTC,CASSLLGQGYTF
TRBV2,many,TRBJ1-2,TRBD1,TGTGCCAGCACTCTGGACAGGTTGCGAGCTAACTATGGCTACACCTTC,CASTLDRLRANYGYTF
TRBV7-9,.,TRBJ2-3,.,TGTGCCAGCAGCCCTGCAGGGGCTCCAGATACGCAGTATTTT,CASSPAGAPDTQYF
TRBV5-4,.,TRBJ2-3,.,TGTGCCAGCAGCGAACTGAGGGCGAGCGATACGCAGTATTTT,CASSELRASDTQYF
TRBV5-6,.,TRBJ2-7,.,TGTGCCAGCAGCTGGGAACCGCGGGCCGGGACATCCTACGAGCAGTACTTC,CASSWEPRAGTSYEQYF
TRBV5-4,.,TRBJ1-6,TRBD1,TGTGCCAGCAGCTCGACAGGGGGTAATTCACCCCTCCACTTT,CASSSTGGNSPLHF